This T cell receptor beta chain is drawn from a study of T cell repertoires in cytomegalovirus infection. About the study: Shared public TCR beta signatures pointed to both CMV infection and a matching HLA type. Study findings and constraints: Cumulative public TCR beta family frequency identified CMV carriers with the relevant HLA. Clonotypes of TCR beta that were HLA-C-restricted and CMV-specific dominated the ex vivo response.

TCRdb ran MiXCR on the reads and lists one entry per CDR3 protein. The sample yields approximately 630,000 distinct CDR3 sequences, approximately 25% seen once. Germline V CDR1 and CDR2: SGHVS, FNYEAQ. This CDR3 comprises 13 residues. Trimming cost V 1 base and J 2 bases, with 5 bases left between them. In this sample, this clonotype turned up many times. Its antigen is unknown. The receptor's source is a human donor in good health (CMV status not recorded). Some clones in this sample may be carry-over from other donors' samples. The sequenced sample consisted of CD8+ T cells from PBMCs. The V gene is TRBV7-6, the J gene TRBJ2-5; no clear D gene. For the CDR3, the DNA is TGTGCCAGCAGCTTAGTTAAACAAGAGACCCAGTACTTC. Amino acids: CASSLVKQETQYF.